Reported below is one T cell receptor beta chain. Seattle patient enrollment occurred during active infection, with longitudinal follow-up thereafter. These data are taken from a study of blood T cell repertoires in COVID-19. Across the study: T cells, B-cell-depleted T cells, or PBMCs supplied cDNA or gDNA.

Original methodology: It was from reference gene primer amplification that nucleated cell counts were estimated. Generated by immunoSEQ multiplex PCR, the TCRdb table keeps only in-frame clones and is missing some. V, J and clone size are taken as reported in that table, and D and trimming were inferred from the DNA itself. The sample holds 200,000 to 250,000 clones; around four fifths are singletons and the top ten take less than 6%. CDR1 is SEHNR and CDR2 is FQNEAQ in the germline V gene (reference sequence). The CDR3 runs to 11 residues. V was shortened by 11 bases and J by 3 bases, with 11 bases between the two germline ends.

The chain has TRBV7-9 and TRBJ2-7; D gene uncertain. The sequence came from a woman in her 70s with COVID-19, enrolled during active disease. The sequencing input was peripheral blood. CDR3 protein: CAGGRDYEQYF. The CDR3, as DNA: TGTGCCGGTGGGCGAGACTACGAGCAGTACTTC. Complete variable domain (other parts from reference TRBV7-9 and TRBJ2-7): DTGVSQNPRHKITKRGQNVTFRCDPISEHNRLYWYRQTLGQGPEFLTYFQNEAQLEKSRLLSDRFSAERPKGSFSTLEIQRTEQGDSAMYLCAGGRDYEQYFGPGTRLTVT.